This TCR beta chain was retrieved from a study of T cell responses to AZD1222 COVID-19 vaccine (dated by TCRdb to about 2021). A note on the overall study: TCR sequencing covered more than 230 trial participants: nearly 210 given two doses of AZD1222 and about 26 given two doses of MenACWY control vaccine. Enrollment into the trials was organized by age into subgroups of 18-55, 56-69 and 70-plus years, and those subgroups contained 148, 28 and 57 TCR-sequenced participants, respectively.

The investigation overall reported the following: Only six AZD1222 recipients were SARS-CoV-2 seropositive at baseline, limiting conclusions about previously exposed vaccinees. In the small 56-69-year group, the increase in depth fell short of significance, most likely because of low power. Reportedly, almost half of the unique spike-specific TCRs recognized epitopes lying outside the regions that are mutated in the B.1.351 and B.1.1.7 variants. CD4 TCRs associated with the vaccine covered the entire spike protein, and the dominant responses were in regions 160-218 and 743-854. Because no day 14 peak-response samples were available, the repertoires could be characterized only after the peak T cell response. After two AZD1222 doses, both the breadth and the depth of spike-specific TCRs were significantly higher than at day 0 and than in MenACWY recipients. Participants were mostly white British, with more females than males. The authors suggested clonal diversity may have been underestimated.

Of note for this clone: It has no known antigen specificity.

The CDR3 regions of human TCRbeta chains were analyzed by immunosequencing. As for how the authors treated the data: Repertoire TCRs were matched against a reference library of SARS-CoV-2-specific TCRs generated with the MIRA antigen-specificity platform. Breadth meant the fraction of unique TCRs that were SARS-CoV-2-associated, whereas depth meant the fraction of total T cells that were SARS-CoV-2-associated. Using the MIRA data, each spike-specific TCR was assigned both to the spike region to which the TCR was reactive and to a CD4 or CD8 class. Log10-transformed breadth and depth values were compared by one-way ANOVA with Sidak's multiple comparisons tests. TCRdb carries this immuneACCESS record with in-frame sequences only. Its versions omit some clonotypes, under half of them owing to an unresolved V gene in the studies checked, with the rest unexplained. The V and J calls and clone size were taken over from that table, and D and trimming were inferred from the DNA. The data table for this sample lists over 130,000 clones. 2% to 2.5% of the sample is taken by the ten largest.

In light of the paper, this sample's time point label describes: baseline before first vaccination. Samples from vaccinated people were obtained from the UK trials COV001 and COV002, which included a single-blind randomized controlled phase 2/3 trial of AZD1222 (ChAdOx1 nCoV-19) in healthy adults. Trial participant PBMC samples were collected at day 0 and day 28 after the second dose for TCRbeta chain sequencing. V loses 1 base of germline sequence and J loses 0 bases, and the interval between the two ends is 6 bases. From its cysteine to its phenylalanine, the CDR3 spans 13 amino acids. Of all the DNA, just the CDR3 is kept, 39 bases in frame from base 1. The germline V gene (reference sequence) specifies GTSNPN as CDR1 and SVGIG as CDR2.

The receptor comes from an adult in good health. The chain joins TRBV30 to TRBJ1-2; no D segment can be confidently identified. The specimen sequenced was peripheral blood. The nucleotide sequence is given as TGTGCCTGGAGTGCCCCGCCTAACTATGGCTACACCTTC. It is translated as CAWSAPPNYGYTF.